These 3 T cell receptor beta chains came from one sample sequenced in a study of blood T cells in healthy people across ages. The use of a sample-barcoded 5' primer and a J-beta primer mix characterized a second PCR of 7 to 11 cycles. One entry per CDR3 protein results from TCRdb running MiXCR on the 5' RACE reads. Among hundreds of thousands of distinct CDR3 sequences listed, approximately 30% were seen once. Specimen: blood. Receptors were obtained from a woman older than 75 in good health.

This clonotype appeared a few times. The rearrangement joins TRBV20-1 to TRBJ1-6, with D perhaps matching TRBD1 (5 bases). This CDR3 contains 14 residues. CDR1 DFQATT and CDR2 SNEGSKA come from the germline V gene (reference sequence). V lost 5 bases and J 5 bases, leaving 13 bases between the germline ends. The CDR3 protein is CSAQTGTDNSPLHF. CDR3 nucleotide sequence: TGCAGTGCTCAGACCGGGACGGATAATTCACCCCTCCACTTT.

This clonotype was counted between two and nine times. This chain uses TRBV9 with TRBJ1-2, with TRBD1 as a possible D gene (5 bases). Germline CDR1 and CDR2: SGDLS and YYNGEE. Trimming left V 6 bases short and J 1 base short, with 13 bases between. CDR3 length: 14 amino acids. CDR3 protein: CASTTGQDNYGYTF. The CDR3 DNA sequence: TGTGCCAGCACCACGGGGCAGGATAACTATGGCTACACCTTC.

This clonotype came up a few times. The chain is built from TRBV3-1 and TRBJ2-1; maybe TRBD2 (6 bases). Trimming pared 4 bases from V and 2 bases from J, leaving 15 bases between. The CDR3 loop spans 16 amino acids. Germline lookup yields CDR1 LGHDT and CDR2 YNNKEL (reference sequence). CDR3 nucleotide sequence: TGTGCCAGCAGCCGCCTGACTAGTGGGGCCTACAATGAGCAGTTCTTC. Translated, it gives CASSRLTSGAYNEQFF.